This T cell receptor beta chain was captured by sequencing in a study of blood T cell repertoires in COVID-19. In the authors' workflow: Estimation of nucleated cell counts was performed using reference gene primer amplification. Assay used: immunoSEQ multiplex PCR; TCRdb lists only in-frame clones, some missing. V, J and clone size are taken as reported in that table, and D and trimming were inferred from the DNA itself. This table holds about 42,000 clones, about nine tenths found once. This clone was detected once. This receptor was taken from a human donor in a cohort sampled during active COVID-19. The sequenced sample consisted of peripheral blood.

The CDR3, as DNA: TGTGCCAGCAGCCTCGGCACAGGGCTGAACACTGAAGCTTTCTTT. Protein sequence: CASSLGTGLNTEAFF. V is TRBV11-3 and J is TRBJ1-1; tentative D call: TRBD1 (6 bases). The germline V gene has CDR1 SGHNT and CDR2 YENEEA. V lost 5 bases, J lost 0 bases, and 13 bases lay in between. The CDR3 has 15 residues.